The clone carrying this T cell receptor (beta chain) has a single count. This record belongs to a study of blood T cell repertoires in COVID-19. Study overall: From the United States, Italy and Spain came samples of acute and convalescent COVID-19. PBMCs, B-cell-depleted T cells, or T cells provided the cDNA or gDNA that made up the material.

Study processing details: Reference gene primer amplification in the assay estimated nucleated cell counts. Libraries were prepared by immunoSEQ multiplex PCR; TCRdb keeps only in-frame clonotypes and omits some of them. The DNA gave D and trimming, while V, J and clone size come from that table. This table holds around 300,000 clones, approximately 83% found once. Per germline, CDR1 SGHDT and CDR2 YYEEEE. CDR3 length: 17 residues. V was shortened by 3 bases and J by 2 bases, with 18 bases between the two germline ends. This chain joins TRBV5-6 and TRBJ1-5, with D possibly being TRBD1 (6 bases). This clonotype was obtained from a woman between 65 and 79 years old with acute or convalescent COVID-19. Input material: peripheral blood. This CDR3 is CASSSAGSGARNQPQHF. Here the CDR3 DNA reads TGTGCCAGCAGCTCGGCTGGATCAGGGGCTCGCAATCAGCCCCAGCATTTT.